This TCR beta chain comes out of a study of cytomegalovirus exposure and HLA in healthy donors. Data came from immunoSEQ multiplex PCR; TCRdb stores just in-frame clones and leaves some out. The sample has approximately 270,000 clones, roughly 87% seen once; the top ten hold around 12%. V was clipped by 4 bases and J by 4 bases; unmatched bases: 5. Germline V gives CDR1 SGDLS, CDR2 YYNGEE. The CDR3 runs to 14 residues. This sequence was found in a young man in good health and CMV-seropositive. The chain has TRBV9 and TRBJ2-7; 10 bases are shared with TRBD1. Sequencing was done on a sample of PBMCs. The CDR3 sequence: CASSPGTGVYEQYF. The DNA of the CDR3 is TGTGCCAGCAGCCCCGGGACAGGGGTTTACGAGCAGTACTTC.